Shown below are 25 T cell receptor beta chains from a single sample sequenced in a study of T cell responses to AZD1222 COVID-19 vaccine (dated by TCRdb to the early 2020s). The library was generated by the immunoSEQ multiplex PCR assay. The table comes from immuneACCESS by way of TCRdb, which keeps in-frame sequences with V and J called. Part of the clones is missing from these tables; in studies checked, under half for an unresolved V gene and the rest for unknown reasons. The sample profile shows around 150,000 clones; roughly nine tenths of them were found once. Less than 1.3% of the sample is held by the ten biggest clonotypes. The label giving this sample's time point can be read as: about 28 days (+/-7) after the second vaccine dose. The starting material was peripheral blood, obtained 28 days after the second AZD1222 dose. The receptor set was obtained from an adult who received the AZD1222 COVID-19 vaccine.

The chain uses TRBV5-1 and TRBJ1-3, with D maybe TRBD1 (6 bases). This CDR3 is 17 amino acids long. V was trimmed by 4 bases and J by 1 base, leaving 18 bases between them. From germline, CDR1 is SGHRS and CDR2 YFSETQ. CDR3: CASSPQGQRGSGNTIYF. The DNA of the CDR3 is TGCGCCAGCAGCCCACAGGGTCAGCGGGGATCTGGAAACACCATATATTTT.

CDR3 protein: CASSFVRDSLNYGYTF. CDR3 sequence (DNA): TGCGCCAGCAGCTTCGTCCGGGACAGTCTTAACTATGGCTACACCTTC. The chain links TRBV5-1 to TRBJ1-2, with TRBD1 identical over 7 bases. V shed 2 bases and J 1 base; nucleotides not matched to a gene: 8. CDR1 and CDR2 (germline): SGHRS, YFSETQ. The CDR3 consists of 16 residues.

The J gene is TRBJ2-7, the V gene TRBV3-1 (or the pseudogene TRBV3-2); no firm D call. Germline V CDR1 and CDR2: LGHDT, YNNKEL (reference sequence). This CDR3 has 12 amino acids. V dropped 1 base and J dropped 2 bases, with 3 bases sitting between them. CDR3 protein: CASSQAAYEQYF. Written as DNA, the CDR3 is TGTGCCAGCAGCCAAGCGGCCTACGAGCAGTACTTC.

The J gene is TRBJ1-4, the V gene TRBV10-3, with 9 bases matching TRBD1. With 10 bases clipped from V and 14 bases from J, the junction kept 20 bases outside the gene matches. The CDR3 runs to 15 residues. Germline loops: CDR1 ENHRY, CDR2 SYGVKD. The CDR3 here is CASRDRELDGSKLFF. CDR3 DNA sequence: TGTGCCAGCCGGGACAGGGAGCTGGACGGGTCCAAGCTGTTTTTT.

The genes are TRBV5-1 and TRBJ1-2; D gene ambiguous. The CDR3 covers 15 residues. Deletions cut 1 base from V and 0 bases from J, with 10 bases between. Germline-derived CDR1 and CDR2 are SGHRS and YFSETQ. The CDR3 bases are TGCGCCAGCAGCTTGCAGGAGGGCTCTAACTATGGCTACACCTTC. It specifies CASSLQEGSNYGYTF.

The V gene is TRBV6-5, the J gene TRBJ2-3, with 8 bases aligning to TRBD2. V lost 6 bases, J lost 2 bases, and 7 bases stayed unmatched. This CDR3 comprises 15 residues. Germline V gene data show CDR1 as MNHEY and CDR2 as SVGAGI. As DNA, the CDR3 is TGTGCCAGCAGGGCCGGGGGGGACCCCACAGATACGCAGTATTTT. It encodes CASRAGGDPTDTQYF.

V and J are TRBV15 and TRBJ1-5; D remains unclear. Germline CDR1 and CDR2: LNHNV and YYDKDF (reference sequence). Deletions cut 0 bases from V and 7 bases from J, with 13 bases between. This CDR3 has 15 residues. The CDR3 here is CATSREGRARQPQHF. The CDR3 nucleotides read TGTGCCACCAGCAGAGAGGGAAGGGCGCGACAGCCCCAGCATTTT.

The V call is TRBV10-3, the J call TRBJ1-4; 8 bases are a match to TRBD1. The germline V gene has CDR1 ENHRY and CDR2 SYGVKD. There are 16 residues in the CDR3. V lost 6 bases and J lost 0; bases outside the gene matches: 6. CDR3 loop: CAISPDRGSTNEKLFF. The DNA of the CDR3 is TGTGCCATCAGCCCCGACAGGGGATCAACTAATGAAAAACTGTTTTTT.

This clone was recorded only once. The rearrangement uses TRBV5-1 and TRBJ1-2; a weak D match, TRBD1 (6 bases). Trimming removed 4 bases from V and 8 bases from J, with 18 bases in between. Germline values: CDR1 SGHRS, CDR2 YFSETQ. This CDR3 has 14 residues. The CDR3 DNA is TGCGCCAGCAGCCCAACGGGGCCAGGGGAGGGCTACACCTTC. It yields the protein CASSPTGPGEGYTF.

The chain has TRBV10-3 and TRBJ2-3, with D possibly TRBD1 on 6 matching bases. The CDR3 sequence is 12 residues long. CDR1 ENHRY and CDR2 SYGVKD come from the germline V gene. V dropped 6 bases and J dropped 3 bases, with 7 bases sitting between them. The CDR3 DNA sequence: TGTGCCATCAGCCAGGGGACAGATACGCAGTATTTT. Translation gives CAISQGTDTQYF.

The rearrangement links TRBV29-1 to TRBJ1-2; D gene unclear. This CDR3 has 9 residues. Germline-derived CDR1 and CDR2 are SQVTM and ANQGSEA. V gave up 3 bases and J gave up 6 bases, with 2 bases separating them. The CDR3 loop is CSVENGYTF. The DNA for the CDR3 is TGCAGCGTTGAGAATGGCTACACCTTC.

This clone was counted a few times. V gene TRBV27 combines with J gene TRBJ2-2; D is unresolved. The germline V gene encodes CDR1 MNHEY and CDR2 SMNVEV (reference sequence). The CDR3 covers 14 residues. V was pared by 7 bases and J by 0 bases, with 9 bases between. CDR3 in amino acids: CASIPSSNTGELFF. CDR3 nucleotides: TGTGCCAGCATCCCTTCCTCGAACACCGGGGAGCTGTTTTTT.

This chain joins TRBV5-6 and TRBJ1-1, with D tentatively TRBD1 (5 bases). V was trimmed by 3 bases and J by 4 bases, leaving 16 bases between them. This CDR3 is built from 15 residues. Looked up from germline, CDR1 is SGHDT and CDR2 is YYEEEE. The CDR3 protein is CASSSPGQGGTEAFF. The CDR3 nucleotides are TGTGCCAGCAGCTCCCCCGGGCAGGGAGGCACTGAAGCTTTCTTT.

J is TRBJ2-5 and V is TRBV5-1, with TRBD1 matching over 8 bases. The CDR3 consists of 15 residues. CDR1 is SGHRS, CDR2 YFSETQ, per germline. The junction had 7 bases not matched to a gene; V was cut back by 0 bases and J by 6 bases. CDR3 sequence: CASSLAPGGAQTQYF. The CDR3 coding sequence is TGCGCCAGCAGCTTGGCTCCAGGGGGCGCGCAGACCCAGTACTTC.

The rearrangement joins TRBV2 to TRBJ1-2; a possible D gene is TRBD1 (5 bases). V was trimmed by 10 bases and J by 3 bases, leaving 21 bases between them. Germline loops: CDR1 SNHLY, CDR2 FYNNEI. This CDR3 comprises 15 residues. This CDR3 reads CATKPIGGIDYGYTF. In DNA, the CDR3 is TGTGCCACGAAACCGATCGGGGGTATAGACTATGGCTACACCTTC. The full variable domain, with the rest looked up from reference TRBV2 and TRBJ1-2, is EPEVTQTPSHQVTQMGQEVILRCVPISNHLYFYWYRQILGQKVEFLVSFYNNEISEKSEIFDDQFSVERPDGSNFTLKIRSTKLEDSAMYFCATKPIGGIDYGYTFGSGTRLTVV.

This chain links TRBV27 with TRBJ1-4; unclear D gene. This CDR3 is 14 amino acids long. In germline, CDR1 is MNHEY, CDR2 SMNVEV (reference sequence). Trimming removed 9 bases from V and 0 bases from J, with 11 bases in between. Here the CDR3 DNA reads TGTGCCAGTCGGAGTGGGGCAACTAATGAAAAACTGTTTTTT. It translates to CASRSGATNEKLFF. The whole variable domain, filled in from reference TRBV27 and TRBJ1-4, reads EAQVTQNPRYLITVTGKKLTVTCSQNMNHEYMSWYRQDPGLGLRQIYYSMNVEVTDKGDVPEGYKVSRKEKRNFPLILESPSPNQTSLYFCASRSGATNEKLFFGSGTQLSVL.

The V and J genes are TRBV25-1 and TRBJ2-5; a weak D match, TRBD2 (6 bases). CDR3 length: 13 amino acids. The germline V gene encodes CDR1 MGHDK and CDR2 SYGVNS. V lost 8 bases to trimming and J lost 1 base, with 11 bases between them. In DNA form, the CDR3 reads TGTGCCAGCCGAACCGGGGGCCAAGAGACCCAGTACTTC. This encodes CASRTGGQETQYF.

The rearrangement links TRBV5-4 to TRBJ2-5; possibly TRBD1 or TRBD2 for D (7 bases each). Germline V gene lookup returns CDR1 SGHNT and CDR2 YYREEE (reference sequence). There are 15 residues in the CDR3. V lost 4 bases and J 2 bases, leaving 15 bases between the germline ends. CDR3 DNA: TGTGCCAGCAGCGCCCAGGGGGGGGCTCAAGAGACCCAGTACTTC. Residues: CASSAQGGAQETQYF. Full variable domain (missing parts from reference TRBV5-4 and TRBJ2-5): ETGVTQSPTHLIKTRGQQVTLRCSSQSGHNTVSWYQQALGQGPQFIFQYYREEENGRGNFPPRFSGLQFPNYSSELNVNALELDDSALYLCASSAQGGAQETQYFGPGTRLLVL.

The genes are TRBV5-1 and TRBJ1-2; perhaps TRBD1 as D (5 bases). The germline V and J ends were trimmed by 0 bases and 5 bases, with 11 bases remaining between them. The germline gives CDR1 SGHRS, CDR2 YFSETQ. The CDR3 has 14 residues. The CDR3 sequence: CASSLVSGTYGYTF. DNA for the CDR3: TGCGCCAGCAGCTTGGTGTCGGGGACTTATGGCTACACCTTC. Full variable domain (rest looked up from reference TRBV5-1 and TRBJ1-2): KAGVTQTPRYLIKTRGQQVTLSCSPISGHRSVSWYQQTPGQGLQFLFEYFSETQRNKGNFPGRFSGRQFSNSRSEMNVSTLELGDSALYLCASSLVSGTYGYTFGSGTRLTVV.

The chain has TRBV5-1 and TRBJ2-2; D unclear. This CDR3 is 16 amino acids long. Looked up from germline, CDR1 is SGHRS and CDR2 is YFSETQ. V was cut by 0 bases and J by 0 bases, with 9 bases left in between. The CDR3 coding sequence is TGCGCCAGCAGCTTGGACGGGTTCGCGAACACCGGGGAGCTGTTTTTT. Its protein is CASSLDGFANTGELFF.

V usage is TRBV4-1 and J usage is TRBJ1-4; 7 bases align to TRBD1. After removal of 4 bases from V and 1 base from J, the junction contained 9 bases not matched to a gene. The length of the CDR3 is 17 residues. The germline CDR1 and CDR2 sequences are MGHRA and YSYEKL. Here the CDR3 reads CASSPEGGPITNEKLFF. CDR3 sequence (DNA): TGCGCCAGCAGCCCAGAAGGGGGCCCCATAACTAATGAAAAACTGTTTTTT.

This clone was seen once. The V and J genes are TRBV7-4 and TRBJ1-1, with TRBD1 as a possible D gene (6 bases). This CDR3 region has 19 residues. V was cut by 5 bases and J by 1 base, with 26 bases left in between. The germline CDR1 and CDR2 sequences are SGHVT and SQSDAQ. DNA of the CDR3: TGTGCCAGCAGCCTAGACCCTACAGGGAGTCAAGTTACGAACACTGAAGCTTTCTTT. Protein product: CASSLDPTGSQVTNTEAFF.

The chain uses TRBV27 and TRBJ2-7; D gene unclear. CDR1 and CDR2 (germline): MNHEY, SMNVEV (reference sequence). V lost 4 bases and J lost 0, with 10 bases in between. The CDR3 contains 14 residues. The CDR3 reads CASSSFPNSYEQYF. CDR3 coding DNA: TGTGCCAGCAGTTCCTTCCCGAACTCCTACGAGCAGTACTTC.

This rearrangement joins TRBV11-3 to TRBJ2-7; unclear D gene. Germline V gene data show CDR1 as SGHNT and CDR2 as YENEEA. V was pared by 4 bases and J by 5 bases, with 9 bases between. This CDR3 region has 12 residues. DNA of the CDR3: TGTGCCAGCAGCTCCTGGAAGGACGAGCAGTACTTC. This gives the protein CASSSWKDEQYF.

The V gene is TRBV5-1, the J gene TRBJ1-1; D might be TRBD1 (6 bases). The germline CDR1 and CDR2 sequences are SGHRS and YFSETQ. Trimming cost V 4 bases and J 0 bases, with 19 bases left between them. The CDR3 runs to 17 residues. CDR3 residues: CASSPLRGESMNTEAFF. As DNA, the CDR3 is TGCGCCAGCAGCCCCTTAAGGGGGGAATCCATGAACACTGAAGCTTTCTTT. Full variable domain (missing parts from reference TRBV5-1 and TRBJ1-1): KAGVTQTPRYLIKTRGQQVTLSCSPISGHRSVSWYQQTPGQGLQFLFEYFSETQRNKGNFPGRFSGRQFSNSRSEMNVSTLELGDSALYLCASSPLRGESMNTEAFFGQGTRLTVV.